The TCR beta chain described here comes from a study of cytomegalovirus exposure and HLA in healthy donors. Findings and caveats of the study: The classifier, whose performance was assessed in both the original and validation cohorts, reportedly diagnosed cytomegalovirus status with high specificity and sensitivity. Listed as cytomegalovirus-associated were over 150 TCR beta chains. CMV antigen specificity was confirmed in vitro for a few CMV-associated chains.

Trimming at V came to 5 bases and at J to 7 bases, leaving 4 bases not matched to a gene. The germline V gene has CDR1 LNHDA and CDR2 SQIVND (reference sequence). This CDR3 region has 14 residues. The data were produced by immunoSEQ multiplex PCR, yet TCRdb's version contains in-frame clones alone and is incomplete. The sample includes about 240,000 clones, 75% to 90% of them seen just once. This clone has a single count. Its target is not known. This TCR was recovered from a woman aged 30 to 39 in good health and CMV-seropositive. Source material: PBMCs. The chain couples TRBV19 to TRBJ2-1; 11 positions match TRBD1. The CDR3 loop is CASSPGQGANEQFF. CDR3 nucleotides: TGTGCCAGTAGTCCCGGACAGGGGGCGAATGAGCAGTTCTTC.